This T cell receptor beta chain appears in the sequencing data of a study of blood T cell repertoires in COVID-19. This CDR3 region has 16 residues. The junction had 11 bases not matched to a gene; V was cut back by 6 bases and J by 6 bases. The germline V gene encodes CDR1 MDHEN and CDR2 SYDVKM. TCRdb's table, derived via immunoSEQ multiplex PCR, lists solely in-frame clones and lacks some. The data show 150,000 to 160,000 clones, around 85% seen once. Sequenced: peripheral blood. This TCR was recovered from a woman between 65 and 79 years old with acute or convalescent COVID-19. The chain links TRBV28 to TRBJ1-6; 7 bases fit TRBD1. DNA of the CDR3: TGTGCCAGCAGACCTTCGACAGGGCCCCTTAATTCACCCCTCCACTTT. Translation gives CASRPSTGPLNSPLHF.